These T cell receptor beta chains were read from a single sample in a study of T cells after posttransplantation cyclophosphamide. Clones were sequenced by immunoSEQ multiplex PCR, and TCRdb holds only the in-frame ones, with some missing. The sample lists some 61,000 clones, approximately 92% occurring once. The material sequenced was PBMCs. The receptors derive from a woman aged 25-40 years in good health and a related stem cell transplant donor. CDR3s include the opening cysteine and the closing phenylalanine or tryptophan. The D gene is left open where the match is weak. Size is omitted from some rows. Given values are once, few, many or a class for expanded clones.

j_call: TRBJ1-1; clone_size: NA; v_call: TRBV7-9; d_call: TRBD1; cdr3_aa: CASSLPWTGRRNTEAFF; cdr3_nt: TGTGCCAGCAGCTTACCATGGACAGGGAGGAGGAACACTGAAGCTTTCTTT
j_call: TRBJ1-4; clone_size: NA; v_call: TRBV6-5; d_call: NA; cdr3_aa: CASSPGGATNEKLFF; cdr3_nt: TGTGCCAGCAGTCCCGGGGGAGCGACTAATGAAAAACTGTTTTTT
j_call: TRBJ2-2; clone_size: NA; v_call: TRBV29-1; d_call: NA; cdr3_aa: CSVEDRLGGAGTGELFF; cdr3_nt: TGCAGCGTTGAAGATCGGTTAGGAGGGGCGGGCACCGGGGAGCTGTTTTTT
j_call: TRBJ2-7; clone_size: NA; v_call: TRBV29-1; d_call: NA; cdr3_aa: CSVEGTDSYEQYF; cdr3_nt: TGCAGCGTTGAAGGGACTGATTCCTACGAGCAGTACTTC
j_call: TRBJ1-1; clone_size: NA; v_call: TRBV4-1; d_call: TRBD1; cdr3_aa: CASSQGQGPKTEAFF; cdr3_nt: TGCGCCAGCAGCCAAGGACAGGGGCCGAAGACTGAAGCTTTCTTT
j_call: TRBJ1-1; clone_size: few; v_call: TRBV6-4; d_call: TRBD1; cdr3_aa: CASSGQGPNTEAFF; cdr3_nt: TGTGCCAGCAGCGGACAGGGACCGAACACTGAAGCTTTCTTT
j_call: TRBJ2-3; clone_size: once; v_call: TRBV20-1; d_call: TRBD1; cdr3_aa: CSAGGQGAQYF; cdr3_nt: TGCAGTGCTGGTGGACAGGGGGCGCAGTATTTT
j_call: TRBJ1-1; clone_size: NA; v_call: TRBV2; d_call: NA; cdr3_aa: CASSPLGGGRTEAFF; cdr3_nt: TGTGCCAGCAGTCCGCTCGGGGGGGGTCGCACTGAAGCTTTCTTT
j_call: TRBJ1-4; clone_size: NA; v_call: TRBV5-4; d_call: NA; cdr3_aa: CASRTQGQGEKLFF; cdr3_nt: TGTGCCAGCAGGACCCAGGGGCAGGGTGAAAAACTGTTTTTT
j_call: TRBJ1-1; clone_size: once; v_call: TRBV18; d_call: TRBD1; cdr3_aa: CASSLRDRVVTEAFF; cdr3_nt: TGTGCCAGCTCACTCCGGGACAGGGTGGTCACTGAAGCTTTCTTT
j_call: TRBJ2-1; clone_size: NA; v_call: TRBV6-4; d_call: NA; cdr3_aa: CASSVNSNNEQFF; cdr3_nt: TGTGCCAGCAGTGTCAACAGTAACAATGAGCAGTTCTTC
j_call: TRBJ1-4; clone_size: NA; v_call: TRBV7-9; d_call: NA; cdr3_aa: CASSHEGGWEKLFF; cdr3_nt: TGTGCCAGCAGCCACGAGGGAGGATGGGAAAAACTGTTTTTT
j_call: TRBJ1-2; clone_size: NA; v_call: TRBV7-2; d_call: NA; cdr3_aa: CASSLNGGGRAIYGYTF; cdr3_nt: TGTGCCAGCAGCTTAAATGGTGGCGGCAGGGCTATCTATGGCTACACCTTC
j_call: TRBJ2-7; clone_size: NA; v_call: TRBV4-1; d_call: NA; cdr3_aa: CASSRLAPVQLGEQYF; cdr3_nt: TGCGCCAGCAGCCGACTCGCCCCGGTCCAGCTGGGGGAGCAGTACTTC
j_call: TRBJ2-6; clone_size: NA; v_call: TRBV5-1; d_call: NA; cdr3_aa: CASSLLIGGTGANVLTF; cdr3_nt: TGCGCCAGCAGCTTGTTGATTGGGGGCACTGGGGCCAACGTCCTGACTTTC
j_call: TRBJ2-6; clone_size: NA; v_call: TRBV5-6; d_call: TRBD1; cdr3_aa: CASSMGQFPSGANVLTF; cdr3_nt: TGTGCCAGCAGCATGGGACAGTTTCCCTCTGGGGCCAACGTCCTGACTTTC
j_call: TRBJ1-1; clone_size: NA; v_call: TRBV11-3; d_call: NA; cdr3_aa: CASSLDRNTEAFF; cdr3_nt: TGTGCCAGCAGCTTAGACCGGAACACTGAAGCTTTCTTT